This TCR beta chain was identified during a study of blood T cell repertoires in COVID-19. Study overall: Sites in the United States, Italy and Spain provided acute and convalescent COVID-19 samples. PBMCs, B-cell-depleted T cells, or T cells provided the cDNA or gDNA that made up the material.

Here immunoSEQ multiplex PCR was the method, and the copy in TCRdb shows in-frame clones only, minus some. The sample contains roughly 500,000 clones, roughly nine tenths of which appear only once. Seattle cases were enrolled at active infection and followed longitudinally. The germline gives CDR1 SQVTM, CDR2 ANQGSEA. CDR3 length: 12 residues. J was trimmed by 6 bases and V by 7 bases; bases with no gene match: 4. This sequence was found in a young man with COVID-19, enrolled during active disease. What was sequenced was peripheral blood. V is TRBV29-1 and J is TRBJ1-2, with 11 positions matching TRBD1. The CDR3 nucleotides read TGCAGCGGAGGACAGGGGGCAAATGGCTACACCTTC. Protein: CSGGQGANGYTF.